This T cell receptor (beta chain) appears in the sequencing data of a study of Graves' ophthalmopathy and Graves' hyperthyroidism. Findings and limits, study-wide: Forecasting of ophthalmopathy progression by the model achieved approximately 70% sensitivity and roughly 75% specificity.

This clonotype was observed many times. Its antigen is as yet unknown. Amplified TCR beta CDR3 regions were obtained using RNA transcripts as template. First-round RT-PCR with HTBI primers preceded a second-round multiplex PCR. MiXCR was run by TCRdb on the multiplex PCR reads, yielding one entry per CDR3 protein. The profile shows 200,000 to 250,000 distinct CDR3 sequences, around a fifth of them singletons. Germline values: CDR1 LGHNA, CDR2 YNFKEQ. The V end lost 2 bases, the J end lost 0 bases, and 5 bases lay between the germline ends. The CDR3 runs 13 residues. The receptor was isolated from a woman aged 45-60 years with Graves' ophthalmopathy. The chain joins TRBV4-2 to TRBJ2-7, with no clear D. The source material was peripheral blood. The DNA of the CDR3 is TGTGCCAGCAGCCAACCTAGCTCCTACGAGCAGTACTTC. Translation gives CASSQPSSYEQYF.